This TCR beta chain was captured by sequencing in a study of blood T cell repertoires in COVID-19. Study-wide context: T cells, B-cell-depleted T cells, or PBMCs provided the cDNA or gDNA that served as material.

Original handling: By means of reference gene primer amplification, nucleated cell counts were estimated. Libraries were prepared by immunoSEQ multiplex PCR; TCRdb keeps only in-frame clonotypes and omits some of them. V, J and clone size derive from that table, while D and trimming were established from the DNA sequence. This table holds 300,000 to 400,000 clones, more than 70% found once. This CDR3 is built from 12 residues. V lost 6 bases to trimming and J lost 7 bases, with 10 bases between them. Germline CDR1 is SGHTA and CDR2 is FQGNSA. The specimen was peripheral blood. V is TRBV7-2 and J is TRBJ2-1; the D gene is possibly TRBD2 (6 bases). The sequence was obtained from a woman aged 30 to 39 with COVID-19, enrolled during active disease. The CDR3 nucleotides are TGTGCCAGCAGGTTGGGGGGTAATGAGCAGTTCTTC. Amino acids: CASRLGGNEQFF.